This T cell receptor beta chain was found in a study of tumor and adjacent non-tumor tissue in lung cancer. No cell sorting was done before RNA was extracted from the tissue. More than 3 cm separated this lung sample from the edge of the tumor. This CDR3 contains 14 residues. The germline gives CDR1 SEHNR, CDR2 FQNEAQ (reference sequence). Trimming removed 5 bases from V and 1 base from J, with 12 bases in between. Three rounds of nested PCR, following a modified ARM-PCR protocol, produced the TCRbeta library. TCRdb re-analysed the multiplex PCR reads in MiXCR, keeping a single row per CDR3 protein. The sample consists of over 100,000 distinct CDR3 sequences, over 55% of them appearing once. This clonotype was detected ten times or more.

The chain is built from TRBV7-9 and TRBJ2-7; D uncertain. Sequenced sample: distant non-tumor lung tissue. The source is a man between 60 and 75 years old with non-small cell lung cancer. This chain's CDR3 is CASSPGPGSYEQYF. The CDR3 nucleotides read TGTGCCAGCAGCCCCGGACCAGGATCCTACGAGCAGTACTTC.